This paragraph covers one TCR beta chain sequence. Its cognate antigen is unknown. This sample is part of a study of CD8+CD57+ T cells in acquired aplastic anemia. Study-level information: Each DNA sample taken from sorted CD4+ and CD8+ cells came to roughly 3.5 ug on average.

V lost 1 base and J lost 0; bases outside the gene matches: 7. The germline gives CDR1 KGHSH, CDR2 LQKENI. The CDR3 is 17 amino acids. Study-wide results and caveats: Patients and controls had in common 25 to 35 CD8+ CDR3 sequences. In CD8+ cells, Simpson's diversity showed no significant difference between patients and controls.

The use of genomic DNA as template underpinned the TCR beta VDJ and CDR3 profiling. A single record per CDR3 protein comes from TCRdb applying MiXCR to the reads. The data hold some 280,000 distinct CDR3 sequences, with about 56% observed a single time. Sequencing was done on a sample of sorted CD4+, CD8+, or CD8+CD57+ T cells (not recorded which) from PBMCs. This TCR came from a human donor with severe aplastic anemia or a healthy control (not recorded which). The V call is TRBV18, the J call TRBJ2-3; TRBD2 agrees at 7 bases. CDR3 sequence (DNA): TGTGCCAGCTCACCACTGGGGGGGAGTCTAAGCACAGATACGCAGTATTTT. This codes for CASSPLGGSLSTDTQYF.